This TCR beta chain was recorded in a study of T cells in Graves' hyperthyroidism and ophthalmopathy. The table lists this clonotype with a few counts. Researchers took RNA transcripts and amplified the TCR beta CDR3 regions from them. HTBI primers were employed in a first-round RT-PCR of the TCR CDR3. Using its own MiXCR run on the multiplex PCR reads, TCRdb lists one record per CDR3 protein. This sample has approximately 490,000 distinct CDR3 sequences, with 20% to 25% found just once. This clonotype was obtained from a woman between 65 and 79 years old with Graves' ophthalmopathy. Sample: blood.

The CDR3 is CASSFGRSSGNTIYF. The CDR3 bases are TGCGCCAGCAGCTTCGGACGGAGCTCTGGAAACACCATATATTTT. J is TRBJ1-3 and V is TRBV5-1; D gene unclear. The V and J ends lost 2 bases and 0 bases respectively, with 9 bases between them. CDR1 and CDR2 (germline): SGHRS, YFSETQ. The length of the CDR3 is 15 residues.